This T cell receptor (beta chain) originates from a study of blood T cell repertoires in COVID-19 (dated by TCRdb to 2018 to 2021). Regarding the research as a whole: The collaborator samples originated in the United States, Italy and Spain and spanned the acute and convalescent phases of COVID-19. Where HLA class I and class II types were available, the types were taken from metadata supplied by the sample provider, not from assay-based typing. Samples were obtained from the ongoing ImmuneRACE study (first 160 participants) and from 1,200 or so subjects provided by 6 global collaborators. The prospective study material was composed of cDNA or gDNA derived from T cells, B-cell-depleted T cells, or PBMCs. The repertoires were released in a freely available public database intended as a resource for research on the immune response to SARS-CoV-2. Deeply sampled blood TCRbeta repertoires from subjects exposed to, actively infected with, or recovered from COVID-19 were included in the dataset. Nearly every sample came with metadata listing a de-identified subject ID, COVID-19 status, age in years and sex.

The immunoSEQ Assay, a bias-controlled multiplex PCR, was used to amplify TCRbeta CDR3 regions from genomic DNA. The original pipeline was this. Within the assay, amplification of reference gene primers was used to estimate how many nucleated cells each sample contained. To quantify the absolute abundance of each unique TCRbeta CDR3 rearrangement, sequence reads were collapsed and filtered. For each sample, productive Simpson clonality was calculated as the square root of Simpson's diversity index over productive rearrangements. This is the immuneACCESS table as TCRdb keeps it, with only in-frame sequences that have V and J called. A part of the clones is gone; compared with another copy, unresolved V genes explain less than half, and the rest is unexplained. The DNA gave D and trimming, while V, J and clone size come from that table. The sample records 140,000 to 150,000 clones, about 90% of which are singletons. Over 4% of the sample rests with the top ten.

Participants in the prospective study were enrolled through a virtual design, were aged 18 to 89 years, and lived in 20 to 30 United States geographic areas. In the prospective study, cohorts were assigned on the basis of participant-reported clinical history obtained from a screening survey and a study questionnaire. Exposed participants had been in contact with someone with a PCR-confirmed or clinician-diagnosed COVID-19 case within 2 weeks of study entry. In the prospective study, whole blood, serum and a nasopharyngeal or oropharyngeal swab were collected from each participant by mobile phlebotomists. Prospective study participants could optionally give additional blood draws and questionnaires over a roughly 2-month period. Prospective study blood samples were shipped either frozen or at room temperature before DNA extraction. The germline V gene supplies CDR1 LGHNA and CDR2 YSLEER. Trimming removed 0 bases from V and 6 bases from J, leaving 12 bases between the germline ends. The CDR3 measures 15 amino acids from cysteine to phenylalanine. Only the CDR3 DNA stays, 45 bases, in frame from base 1.

On this clone itself: The clone's antigen remains unknown. Base-call qualities are not available, and no considerably larger clone is one nucleotide away.

Study-wide findings and limitations: The amount of clinical and demographic metadata varied by source and participant and was provided uncurated.

Sequenced material: PBMCs or T cells enriched from blood (not recorded which). The sequence was obtained from a woman aged 40 to 55 who had been exposed to COVID-19. The chain joins TRBV4-3 to TRBJ1-5; the D segment could be TRBD1, given 6 matching bases. The base sequence is TGCGCCAGCAGCCAAGATTCAGGGGTCGGTCAGCCCCAGCATTTT. Translation gives CASSQDSGVGQPQHF.